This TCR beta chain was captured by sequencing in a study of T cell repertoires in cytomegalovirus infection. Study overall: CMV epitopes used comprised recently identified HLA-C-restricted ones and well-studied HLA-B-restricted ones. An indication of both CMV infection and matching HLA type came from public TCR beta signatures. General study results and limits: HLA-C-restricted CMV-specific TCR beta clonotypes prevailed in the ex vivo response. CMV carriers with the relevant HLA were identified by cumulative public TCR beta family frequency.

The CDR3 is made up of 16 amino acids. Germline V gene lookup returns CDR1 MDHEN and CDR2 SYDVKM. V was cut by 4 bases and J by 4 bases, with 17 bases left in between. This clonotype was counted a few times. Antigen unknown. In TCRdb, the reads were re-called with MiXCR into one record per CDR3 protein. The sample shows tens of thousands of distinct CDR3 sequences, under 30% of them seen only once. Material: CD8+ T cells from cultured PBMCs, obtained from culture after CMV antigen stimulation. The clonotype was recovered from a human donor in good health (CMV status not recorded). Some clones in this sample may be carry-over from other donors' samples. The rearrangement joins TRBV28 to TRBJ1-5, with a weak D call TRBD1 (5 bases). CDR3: CASSSPWQGPNQPQHF. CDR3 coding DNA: TGTGCCAGCAGTTCCCCCTGGCAGGGCCCAAATCAGCCCCAGCATTTT.